This TCR beta chain was identified in a study of cytomegalovirus exposure and HLA in healthy donors. J gave up 0 bases and V 0 bases, and 10 bases lay outside the gene matches. This CDR3 is 19 amino acids long. CDR1 and CDR2 (germline): MGHRA, YSYEKL. The PCR had 60 Vbeta and 13 Jbeta primers. In the authors' workflow: A follow-up analysis tallied about 80 million unique TCR beta chains, roughly 11 million shared. Profiling relied on immunoSEQ multiplex PCR, and the TCRdb table lists in-frame clones only, not all of them. The DNA was the basis for D and trimming; V, J and clone size are from that table. The sample records approximately 150,000 clones, 84% being singletons.

The J gene is TRBJ1-5, the V gene TRBV4-1, with 8 nucleotides matching TRBD1. The receptor comes from a girl aged 5-17 years in good health and CMV-seropositive. The material sequenced was PBMCs. The CDR3: CASSQDRLLTGGSNQPQHF. CDR3 in DNA: TGCGCCAGCAGCCAAGATCGCTTATTAACAGGGGGTAGCAATCAGCCCCAGCATTTT.